This T cell receptor (beta chain) was profiled in a study of technical replicates of blood from several donors. Assay used: immunoSEQ multiplex PCR; TCRdb lists only in-frame clones, some missing. The table has approximately 73,000 clones, approximately 92% seen once. Germline V lookup: CDR1 MGHDK, CDR2 SYGVNS. The CDR3 is 13 residues long. Trimming stripped 3 bases from V and 6 bases from J, with 11 bases between. This chain joins TRBV25-1 and TRBJ1-2; no firm D call. The material sequenced was T cells isolated from PBMCs. The origin of this receptor is a human donor in good health. The CDR3 protein is CASSDGWAHGYTF. In nucleotides, the CDR3 is TGTGCCAGCAGTGATGGGTGGGCACATGGCTACACCTTC.